Below, 13 T cell receptor beta chains from the same sample are listed, as sequenced in a study of blood T cell repertoires in COVID-19. TCRdb's copy holds only in-frame clones and misses some; the assay was immunoSEQ multiplex PCR. Of over 100,000 clones in the sample, around nine tenths were seen once. Sample: peripheral blood. The receptors were sampled from a man in his forties or fifties with acute or convalescent COVID-19.

Only one count was recorded for this clone. This chain joins TRBV12-3 or TRBV12-4 and TRBJ1-2; no reliable D call. Trimming stripped 7 bases from V and 2 bases from J, with 11 bases between. There are 13 residues in the CDR3. The CDR3 protein is CASTPFRNYGYTF. Here the CDR3 DNA reads TGTGCCAGCACTCCTTTCAGAAACTATGGCTACACCTTC.

The DNA of the CDR3 is TGCGCCAGCAGCTTGGAAACGGGGACCAAAAACATTCAGTACTTC. Translated, it gives CASSLETGTKNIQYF. V gene TRBV5-1 combines with J gene TRBJ2-4; D may be TRBD2 (5 bases). CDR3 length equals 15 residues. V was shortened by 0 bases and J by 2 bases, with 9 bases between the two germline ends. Germline CDR1 and CDR2: SGHRS and YFSETQ.

The gene calls are TRBV12-3 or TRBV12-4 and TRBJ1-1, with D tentatively TRBD1 (6 bases). This CDR3 is built from 13 residues. The V end was cut by 3 bases, the J end by 1 base, with 6 bases between. CDR3 nucleotide sequence: TGTGCCAGCAGTTTGACAGGGAACACTGAAGCTTTCTTT. Protein sequence: CASSLTGNTEAFF.

This chain uses TRBV27 with TRBJ2-5, with TRBD2 matching 8 bases. With V trimmed by 6 bases and J by 5 bases, 5 bases remained unmatched. Germline V gene sequence: CDR1 MNHEY, CDR2 SMNVEV (reference sequence). This CDR3 is built from 13 residues. CDR3 DNA sequence: TGTGCCAGCAGGGGACTAGGGGGGGAGACCCAGTACTTC. This translates into CASRGLGGETQYF.

The genes are TRBV27 and TRBJ1-2; TRBD1 agrees at 7 bases. Germline lookup yields CDR1 MNHEY and CDR2 SMNVEV (reference sequence). The CDR3 totals 14 residues. Germline trimming cut 3 bases from V and 6 bases from J; bases unmatched to any gene: 7. DNA for the CDR3: TGTGCCAGCAGTTTGAGGGCAGGGGGTGATGGCTACACCTTC. This encodes CASSLRAGGDGYTF.

The V call is TRBV7-2, the J call TRBJ1-2; perhaps TRBD1 as D (5 bases). CDR1 SGHTA and CDR2 FQGNSA come from the germline V gene. Between the trimmed V and J ends, which lost 3 bases and 4 bases, there was a span of 9 bases. This CDR3 comprises 13 residues. Written as DNA, the CDR3 is TGTGCCAGCAGCTTTGACAGCCGCTATGGCTACACCTTC. As protein: CASSFDSRYGYTF.

The J gene is TRBJ1-2, the V gene TRBV18; 7 bases fit TRBD1. V trimming: 6 bases; J trimming: 3 bases; junction bases outside the gene matches: 7. This CDR3 region has 14 residues. CDR1 is KGHSH and CDR2 is LQKENI in the germline V gene. CDR3 DNA sequence: TGTGCCAGCTCTCCCGACAGGGCTGACTATGGCTACACCTTC. Translation: CASSPDRADYGYTF. Based on the CDR3 plus reference TRBV18 and TRBJ1-2, the full variable domain is NAGVMQNPRHLVRRRGQEARLRCSPMKGHSHVYWYRQLPEEGLKFMVYLQKENIIDESGMPKERFSAEFPKEGPSILRIQQVVRGDSAAYFCASSPDRADYGYTFGSGTRLTVV.

This chain joins TRBV15 and TRBJ1-2, with a tentative D call TRBD1 (6 bases). This CDR3 has 16 amino acids. In germline, CDR1 is LNHNV, CDR2 YYDKDF (reference sequence). The V and J ends lost 0 bases and 2 bases respectively, with 13 bases between them. CDR3: CATSREGQGKNYGYTF. The CDR3 DNA follows: TGTGCCACCAGCAGAGAAGGTCAGGGGAAGAACTATGGCTACACCTTC.

This clone showed up just once. The chain has TRBV6-5 and TRBJ1-1; maybe TRBD1 (6 bases). The CDR3 covers 14 residues. Trimming left V 7 bases short and J 1 base short, with 13 bases between. Germline V gene data show CDR1 as MNHEY and CDR2 as SVGAGI. The CDR3 sequence is CASTTMDRNTEAFF. CDR3 in DNA: TGTGCCAGCACCACTATGGACAGGAACACTGAAGCTTTCTTT.

The chain has TRBV6-1 and TRBJ1-5; D perhaps matches TRBD1 (5 bases). V lost 2 bases and J 3 bases, leaving 11 bases between the germline ends. The CDR3 totals 15 residues. Germline loops: CDR1 MNHNS, CDR2 SASEGT. The CDR3 DNA follows: TGTGCCAGCAGTGAACGCGGCAGGGCCAATCAGCCCCAGCATTTT. Its protein is CASSERGRANQPQHF.

The chain uses TRBV24-1 and TRBJ2-1, with TRBD2 matching over 15 bases. Trimming took 0 bases from V and 5 from J; bases not matched to a gene: 10. Germline CDR1 KGHDR, CDR2 SFDVKD. The CDR3 length is 20 residues. CDR3 in DNA: TGTGCCACCAGTGATTTGAAGACCTCGGGGACTAGCGGGAGGAACAATGAGCAGTTCTTC. It codes for CATSDLKTSGTSGRNNEQFF.

V is TRBV12-3 or TRBV12-4 and J is TRBJ2-1; tentative D call: TRBD2 (6 bases). Trimming pared 6 bases from V and 5 bases from J, leaving 11 bases between. CDR3 length equals 13 residues. In DNA, the CDR3 is TGTGCCAGCAGCCCGGGACTCAACAATGAGCAGTTCTTC. It yields the protein CASSPGLNNEQFF.

This chain uses TRBV5-4 with TRBJ2-2, with 8 nucleotides matching TRBD1. The length of the CDR3 is 14 residues. In germline, CDR1 is SGHNT, CDR2 YYREEE (reference sequence). The V gene end was trimmed by 6 bases and the J gene end by 4 bases; junction bases not matched to a gene: 5. The CDR3 region has the DNA TGTGCCAGCACCATCGACAGGGGCACCGGGGAGCTGTTTTTT. Amino acids: CASTIDRGTGELFF.